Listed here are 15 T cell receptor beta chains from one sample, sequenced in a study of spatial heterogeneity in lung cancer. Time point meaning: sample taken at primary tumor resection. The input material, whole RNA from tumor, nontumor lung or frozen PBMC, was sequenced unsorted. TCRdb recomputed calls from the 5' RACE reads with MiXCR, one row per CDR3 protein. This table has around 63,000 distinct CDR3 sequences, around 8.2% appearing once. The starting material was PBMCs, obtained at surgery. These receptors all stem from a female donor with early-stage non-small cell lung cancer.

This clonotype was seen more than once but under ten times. CDR3 DNA sequence: TGTGCCAGCAGGACAGGGGGCTCTGGAAACACCATATATTTT. As protein: CASRTGGSGNTIYF. V is TRBV6-2 or TRBV6-3 and J is TRBJ1-3; 9 positions match TRBD1. CDR1 is MNHEY and CDR2 is SVGEGT in the germline V gene. Trimming cost V 6 bases and J 0 bases; bases outside gene matches: 0. The CDR3 is 14 residues long.

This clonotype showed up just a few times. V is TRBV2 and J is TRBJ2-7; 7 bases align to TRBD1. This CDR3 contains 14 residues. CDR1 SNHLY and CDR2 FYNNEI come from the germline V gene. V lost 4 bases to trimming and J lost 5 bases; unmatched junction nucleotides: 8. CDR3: CASSVRQGGDEQYV. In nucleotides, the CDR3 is TGTGCCAGCAGTGTCCGACAGGGTGGAGACGAGCAGTACGTC.

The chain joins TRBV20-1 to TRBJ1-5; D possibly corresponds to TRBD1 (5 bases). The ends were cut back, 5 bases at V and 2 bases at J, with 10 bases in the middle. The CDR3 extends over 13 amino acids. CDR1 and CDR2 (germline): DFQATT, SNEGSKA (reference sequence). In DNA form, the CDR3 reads TGCAGTGCTGGGGGGGAGGGCAATCAGCCCCAGCATTTT. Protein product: CSAGGEGNQPQHF.

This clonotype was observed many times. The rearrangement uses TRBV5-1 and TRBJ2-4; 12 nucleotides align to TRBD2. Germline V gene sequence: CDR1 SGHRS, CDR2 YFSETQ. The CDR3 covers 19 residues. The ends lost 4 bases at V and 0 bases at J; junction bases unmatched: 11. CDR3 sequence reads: CASSQSGLAGGIAKNIQYF. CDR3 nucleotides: TGCGCCAGCAGCCAGAGCGGTCTAGCGGGAGGGATAGCCAAAAACATTCAGTACTTC.

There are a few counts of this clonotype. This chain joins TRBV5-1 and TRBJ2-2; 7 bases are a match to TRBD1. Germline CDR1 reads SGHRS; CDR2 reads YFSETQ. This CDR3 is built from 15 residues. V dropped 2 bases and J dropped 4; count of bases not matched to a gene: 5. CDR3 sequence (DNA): TGCGCCAGCAGCTTCCGGGACAGAGGCACCGGGGAGCTGTTTTTT. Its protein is CASSFRDRGTGELFF. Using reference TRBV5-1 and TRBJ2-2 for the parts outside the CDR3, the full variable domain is KAGVTQTPRYLIKTRGQQVTLSCSPISGHRSVSWYQQTPGQGLQFLFEYFSETQRNKGNFPGRFSGRQFSNSRSEMNVSTLELGDSALYLCASSFRDRGTGELFFGEGSRLTVL.

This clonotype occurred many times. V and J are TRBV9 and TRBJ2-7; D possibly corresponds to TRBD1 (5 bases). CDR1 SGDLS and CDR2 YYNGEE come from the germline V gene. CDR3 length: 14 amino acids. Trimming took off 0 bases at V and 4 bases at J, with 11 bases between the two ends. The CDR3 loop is CASSVASQGYEQYF. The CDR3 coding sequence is TGTGCCAGCAGCGTAGCCAGCCAGGGATACGAGCAGTACTTC.

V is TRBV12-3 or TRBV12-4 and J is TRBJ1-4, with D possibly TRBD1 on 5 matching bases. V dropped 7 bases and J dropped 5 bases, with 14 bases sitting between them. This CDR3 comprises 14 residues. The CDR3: CASNPSGGNEKLFF. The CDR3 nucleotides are TGTGCCAGCAACCCCTCCGGGGGGAATGAAAAACTGTTTTTT.

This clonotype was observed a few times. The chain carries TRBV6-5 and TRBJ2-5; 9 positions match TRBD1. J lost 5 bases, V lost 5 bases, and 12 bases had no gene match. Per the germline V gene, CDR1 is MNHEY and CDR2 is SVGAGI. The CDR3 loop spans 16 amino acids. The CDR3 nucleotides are TGTGCCAGCAGTCCCCACGGGGGGACAGGGAGGGAGACCCAGTACTTC. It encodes CASSPHGGTGRETQYF.

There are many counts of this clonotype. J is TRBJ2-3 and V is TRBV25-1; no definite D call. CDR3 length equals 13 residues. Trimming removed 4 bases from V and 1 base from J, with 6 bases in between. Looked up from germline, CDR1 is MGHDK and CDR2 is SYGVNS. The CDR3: CASSGGGTDTQYF. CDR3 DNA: TGTGCCAGCAGTGGGGGTGGCACAGATACGCAGTATTTT.

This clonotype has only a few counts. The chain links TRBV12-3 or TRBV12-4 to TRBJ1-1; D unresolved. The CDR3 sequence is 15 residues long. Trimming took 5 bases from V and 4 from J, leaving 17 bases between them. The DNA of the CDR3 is TGTGCCAGCAGTCCTCGGACGGGTAGTAGCACTGAAGCTTTCTTT. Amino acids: CASSPRTGSSTEAFF.

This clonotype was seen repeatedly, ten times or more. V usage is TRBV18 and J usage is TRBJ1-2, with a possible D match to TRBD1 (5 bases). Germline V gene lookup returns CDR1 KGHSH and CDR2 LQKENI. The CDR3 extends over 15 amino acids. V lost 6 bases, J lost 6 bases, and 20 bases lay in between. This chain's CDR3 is CASSPPTGGMDGYTF. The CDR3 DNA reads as TGTGCCAGCTCCCCCCCCACGGGGGGAATGGATGGCTACACCTTC.

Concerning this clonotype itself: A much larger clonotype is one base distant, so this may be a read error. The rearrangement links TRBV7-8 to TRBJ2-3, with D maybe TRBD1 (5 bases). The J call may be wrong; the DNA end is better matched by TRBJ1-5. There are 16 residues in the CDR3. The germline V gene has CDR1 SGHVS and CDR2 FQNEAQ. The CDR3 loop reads CASTSPGLAGSDTQHF. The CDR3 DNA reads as TGTGCCAGCACCTCACCGGGACTAGCGGGTTCCGATACGCAGCATTTT.

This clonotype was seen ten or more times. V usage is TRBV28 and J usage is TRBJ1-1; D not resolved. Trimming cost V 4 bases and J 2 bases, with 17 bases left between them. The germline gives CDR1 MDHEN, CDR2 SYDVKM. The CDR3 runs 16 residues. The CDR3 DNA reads TGTGCCAGCAGTTACAACCTGGGAGCAGTTAACACTGAAGCTTTCTTT. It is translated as CASSYNLGAVNTEAFF.

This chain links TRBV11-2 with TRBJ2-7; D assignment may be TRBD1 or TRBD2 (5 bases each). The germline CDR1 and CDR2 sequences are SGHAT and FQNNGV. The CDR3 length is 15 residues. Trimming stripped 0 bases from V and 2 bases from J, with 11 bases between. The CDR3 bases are TGTGCCAGCAGCTTAGAGGGGACGGGTACCTACGAGCAGTACGTC. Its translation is CASSLEGTGTYEQYV.

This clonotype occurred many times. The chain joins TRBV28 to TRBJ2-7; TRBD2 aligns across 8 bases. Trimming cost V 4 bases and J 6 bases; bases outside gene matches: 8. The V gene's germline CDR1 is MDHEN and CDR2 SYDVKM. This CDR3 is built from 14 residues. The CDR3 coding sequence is TGTGCCAGCAGTTCCCCGGGACTAGTTCCCGAGCAGTACTTC. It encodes CASSSPGLVPEQYF.